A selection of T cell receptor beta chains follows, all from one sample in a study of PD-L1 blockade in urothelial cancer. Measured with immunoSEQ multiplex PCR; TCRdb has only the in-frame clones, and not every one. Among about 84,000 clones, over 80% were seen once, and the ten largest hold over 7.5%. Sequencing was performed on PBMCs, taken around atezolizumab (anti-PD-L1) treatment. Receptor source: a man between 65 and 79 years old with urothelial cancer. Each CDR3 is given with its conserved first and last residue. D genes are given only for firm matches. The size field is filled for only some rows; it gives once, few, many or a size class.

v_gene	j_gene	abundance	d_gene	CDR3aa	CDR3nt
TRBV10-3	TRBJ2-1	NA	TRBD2	CATRRGVNNEQFF	TGTGCCACAAGGCGGGGGGTGAACAATGAGCAGTTCTTC
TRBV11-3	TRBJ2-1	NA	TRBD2	CASSNAGRLAGEYNEQFF	TGTGCCAGCAGCAACGCCGGGAGACTAGCGGGAGAGTACAATGAGCAGTTCTTC
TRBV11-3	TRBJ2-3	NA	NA	CATAWGLLSTDTQYF	TGTGCCACAGCTTGGGGACTCCTTAGCACAGATACGCAGTATTTT
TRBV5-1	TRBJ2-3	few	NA	CASSLDGNPADTQYF	TGCGCCAGCAGCTTGGACGGGAATCCCGCAGATACGCAGTATTTT
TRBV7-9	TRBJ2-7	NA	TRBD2	CASSPPSGSSPEQYF	TGTGCCAGCAGCCCCCCAAGCGGGAGCTCCCCCGAGCAGTACTTC
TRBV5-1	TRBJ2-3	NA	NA	CASSLVFGEVDTQYF	TGCGCCAGCAGCTTGGTCTTTGGGGAGGTCGATACGCAGTATTTT
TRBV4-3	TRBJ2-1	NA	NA	CASSQEDYSSSYNEQFF	TGCGCCAGCAGCCAAGAAGACTATTCTAGCTCCTACAATGAGCAGTTCTTC
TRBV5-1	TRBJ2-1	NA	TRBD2	CASSLGARTSGTGEQFF	TGCGCCAGCAGCTTGGGCGCGCGGACTAGCGGGACCGGCGAGCAGTTCTTC
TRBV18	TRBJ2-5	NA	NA	CASSTRDSKETQYF	TGTGCCAGCTCAACCCGGGACTCCAAAGAGACCCAGTACTTC
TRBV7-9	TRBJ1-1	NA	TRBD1	CASSLEGASEAFF	TGTGCCAGCAGCTTAGAGGGGGCCTCAGAAGCTTTCTTT
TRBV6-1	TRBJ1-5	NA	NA	CASSDSGYQPQHF	TGTGCCAGCAGTGACTCGGGGTATCAGCCCCAGCATTTT
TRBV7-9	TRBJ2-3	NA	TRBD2	CASSPGTSADTQYF	TGTGCCAGCAGCCCGGGGACTAGCGCAGATACGCAGTATTTT
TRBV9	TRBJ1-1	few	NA	CASSGDRLEAFF	TGTGCCAGCAGTGGTGACCGACTTGAAGCTTTCTTT
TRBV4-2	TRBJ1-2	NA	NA	CASSQVGGSSNYGYTF	TGTGCCAGCAGCCAAGTCGGCGGCAGCTCTAACTATGGCTACACCTTC
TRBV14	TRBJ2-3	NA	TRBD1	CASTKGGGSEIITDTQYF	TGTGCCAGCACCAAAGGGGGCGGCAGCGAGATAATCACAGATACGCAGTATTTT
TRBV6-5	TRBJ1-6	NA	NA	CASSYGGENSPLHF	TGTGCCAGCAGTTACGGAGGGGAGAATTCACCCCTCCACTTT
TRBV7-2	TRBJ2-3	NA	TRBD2	CASLLGGSILADTQYF	TGTGCCAGCTTGCTCGGCGGGAGTATATTGGCAGATACGCAGTATTTT
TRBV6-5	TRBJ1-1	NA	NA	CASSFRGTEAFF	TGTGCCAGCAGTTTCAGGGGCACTGAAGCTTTCTTT
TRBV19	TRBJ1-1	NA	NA	CASSIRGNTEAFF	TGTGCCAGTAGTATAAGAGGGAACACTGAAGCTTTCTTT
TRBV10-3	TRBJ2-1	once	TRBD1	CAISADRGRGNEQFF	TGTGCCATCAGTGCAGACAGGGGGCGCGGCAATGAGCAGTTCTTC
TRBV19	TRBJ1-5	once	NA	CASSIGAARGASNQPQHF	TGTGCCAGTAGTATCGGTGCCGCGCGGGGGGCTAGCAATCAGCCCCAGCATTTT
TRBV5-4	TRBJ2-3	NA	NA	CASSLNGDTQYF	TGTGCCAGCAGCTTGAACGGGGATACGCAGTATTTT
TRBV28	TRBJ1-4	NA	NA	CASSLGSQGPREKLFF	TGTGCCAGCAGTTTAGGTTCTCAGGGCCCCAGGGAAAAACTGTTTTTT